The 2 T cell receptor beta chains given below trace back to one sample, sequenced in a study of graft-versus-host responses after intestinal transplantation. Antigen specificity for these receptors is unknown. Some clones are missing from TCRdb's copy, which holds only in-frame ones; the method was immunoSEQ multiplex PCR. The profile shows about 93,000 clones, about 93% of them singletons. The input for sequencing was unstimulated CD8+ T cells sorted from spleen or lymph node cells, taken before intestinal transplant. The receptors derive from a human donor who received an intestinal transplant.

As DNA, the CDR3 is TGTGCCAGCAGCTCTCACCCGGGGGGCGCTGAAGCTTTCTTT. Translation: CASSSHPGGAEAFF. The chain recombines TRBV5-5 with TRBJ1-1, with D possibly being TRBD1 (6 bases). Germline V gene lookup returns CDR1 SGHKS and CDR2 YYEKEE (reference sequence). The CDR3 extends over 14 amino acids. Deletions cut 3 bases from V and 6 bases from J, with 15 bases between.

J is TRBJ2-1 and V is TRBV11-3; TRBD2 might be the D (5 bases). CDR3 length: 15 amino acids. Per germline, CDR1 SGHNT and CDR2 YENEEA. Trimming took off 5 bases at V and 1 base at J, with 12 bases between the two ends. The CDR3 reads CASSPDGGSYNEQFF. The CDR3, as DNA: TGTGCCAGCAGCCCCGACGGAGGTTCCTACAATGAGCAGTTCTTC.